These T cell receptor beta chains were read from a single sample in a study of CD8+ T cells in alopecia areata. The table came from immunoSEQ multiplex PCR; TCRdb's copy has only in-frame clones and leaves some out. Seen here are 140,000 to 150,000 clones, about half observed once, and the top ten hold approximately 0.99%. The starting material was CD4+ T cells sorted from blood, obtained at week 0. The receptors shown here come from a human donor with alopecia areata. The CDR3 runs from the conserved cysteine through the conserved F or W. The order of the fields is V gene, J gene, D gene, clone size, CDR3 DNA, CDR3 protein. A D gene is named only where the DNA matches it firmly. A clone size is listed for some rows: how often the clone was seen (once, few, many), or a class if it is expanded.

TRBV11-2,TRBJ2-5,TRBD1,.,TGTGCCAGCAGCTTAGTCGGACAGGTCCAAGAGACCCAGTACTTC,CASSLVGQVQETQYF
TRBV11-2,TRBJ1-1,.,.,TGTGCCAGCACCCCTGAGGAAAGGACCCAAACTGAAGCTTTCTTT,CASTPEERTQTEAFF
TRBV6-6,TRBJ2-2,.,.,TGTGCCAGCATAGGACAGACGAACACCGGGGAGCTGTTTTTT,CASIGQTNTGELFF
TRBV5-1,TRBJ1-5,.,few,TGCGCCAGCAGCTTGGAGGGTGGGCCCCAGCATTTT,CASSLEGGPQHF
TRBV5-6,TRBJ1-5,.,few,TGTGCCAGCAGCTTCCGATATAGCAATCAGCCCCAGCATTTT,CASSFRYSNQPQHF
TRBV25-1,TRBJ2-1,.,.,TGTGCCAGCAGGGTGGGGTCGGACCCTAAGCAGTTCTTC,CASRVGSDPKQFF
TRBV6-6,TRBJ1-4,.,.,TGTGCCAGCAGAAGGGTTCGTGAAAAACTGTTTTTT,CASRRVREKLFF
TRBV6-1,TRBJ2-5,.,once,TGTGCCAGCAGCGCCAGGTACGGCCAAGAGACCCAGTACTTC,CASSARYGQETQYF
TRBV11-1,TRBJ1-2,.,.,TGTGCCAGCAGCTTAGAAACGGCGAACTATGGCTACACCTTC,CASSLETANYGYTF
TRBV9,TRBJ2-5,.,.,TGTGCCAGCAGGGGGGGAGGAGAGACCCAGTACTTC,CASRGGGETQYF
TRBV25-1,TRBJ1-4,.,few,TGTGCCAGCAGTGAATGGGGCAGGCGCCCAACTAATGAAAAACTGTTTTTT,CASSEWGRRPTNEKLFF
TRBV15,TRBJ2-1,.,.,TGTGCCACCAGCAGAGAGGGTGAGCAGTTCTTC,CATSREGEQFF
TRBV29-1,TRBJ1-4,.,.,TGCAGCGTTGGCCAGGGGAAGGAAAAACTGTTTTTT,CSVGQGKEKLFF
TRBV9,TRBJ2-1,TRBD2,once,TGTGCCAGCAGCGTCAGGGGACTAGCGGGAGAGGCGAACTACAATGAGCAGTTCTTC,CASSVRGLAGEANYNEQFF
TRBV5-1,TRBJ2-7,TRBD1,few,TGCGCCAGCAGCGGGGGGACAGGGTCGTTGTCTGGCGAGCAGTACTTC,CASSGGTGSLSGEQYF
TRBV6-5,TRBJ2-5,.,.,TGTGCCAGCAGTTACGGTCCGGGGGTGGAGACCCAGTACTTC,CASSYGPGVETQYF
TRBV9,TRBJ2-1,TRBD2,.,TGTGCCTCGACTAGCGGGAGGGCCGGGTACAATGAGCAGTTCTTC,CASTSGRAGYNEQFF
TRBV7-8,TRBJ2-7,TRBD2,.,TGTGCCAGCAGCTCGAGACGGGTCGGGACTAACTCCTACGAGCAGTACTTC,CASSSRRVGTNSYEQYF
TRBV29-1,TRBJ2-3,.,many,TGCAGCGTTGGAATAGGGTCCCTCGATACGCAGTATTTT,CSVGIGSLDTQYF
TRBV4-2,TRBJ2-7,.,.,TGTGCCAGCAGCCAAGAAGGGCGAATCGACGAGCAGTACTTC,CASSQEGRIDEQYF
TRBV15,TRBJ2-3,.,few,TGTGCCGCCACCGACGGGAGCACAGATACGCAGTATTTT,CAATDGSTDTQYF
TRBV15,TRBJ2-7,TRBD2,once,TGTGCCACCAGGCGGGCTAGCGGGATTTACGAGCAGTACTTC,CATRRASGIYEQYF
TRBV29-1,TRBJ2-3,.,.,TGCAGCGAGGACAGTTCAGATACGCAGTATTTT,CSEDSSDTQYF
TRBV10-3,TRBJ2-1,TRBD2,.,TGTGCCGCGAGTAGCGGGGACAATGAGCAGTTCTTC,CAASSGDNEQFF
TRBV6-4,TRBJ2-3,TRBD2,.,TGTGCCAGCAGTTCTAGCGGGGGCGATACGCAGTATTTT,CASSSSGGDTQYF
TRBV6-5,TRBJ2-2,.,.,TGTGCCAGCCTTGGCCACGCGAACACCGGGGAGCTGTTTTTT,CASLGHANTGELFF
TRBV6-1,TRBJ1-4,.,.,TGTGCCAGCAGCCTGGCAGGGAATGAAAAACTGTTTTTT,CASSLAGNEKLFF
TRBV7-2,TRBJ2-5,.,few,TGTGCCAGCAGCTTGAAGACCCAGTACTTC,CASSLKTQYF
TRBV25-1,TRBJ1-2,.,many,TGTGCCAGCAGTGAATATGACAGGCCCTACACCTTC,CASSEYDRPYTF
TRBV10-3,TRBJ1-4,TRBD1,.,TGTGCCATCAGTAATACAGGGGGGTCGAAAAAACTGTTTTTT,CAISNTGGSKKLFF
TRBV29-1,TRBJ2-1,.,few,TGCAGCGTCCTTACTAGCAGCTCCTACAATGAGCAGTTCTTC,CSVLTSSSYNEQFF
TRBV5-1,TRBJ2-4,.,few,TGCGCCAGCAGCTTGTCGGGACAATGGGAGTACTTC,CASSLSGQWEYF
TRBV2,TRBJ2-1,.,.,TGTGCCAGCAGTATGTCCGGGACCCACAATGAGCAGTTCTTC,CASSMSGTHNEQFF
TRBV7-2,TRBJ2-1,TRBD2,.,TGTGCCAGCAGCTCCTTTCTACTAGCGGGAGGGTACAATGAGCAGTTCTTC,CASSSFLLAGGYNEQFF
TRBV5-1,TRBJ2-2,.,once,TGCGCCAGCAGCCAACGACTAGGGCATGACGGGGAGCTGTTTTTT,CASSQRLGHDGELFF
TRBV27,TRBJ1-1,.,.,TGTGCCAGCAGTTTATCGGGGGCAAGGATGGCCGCTGAAGCTTTCTTT,CASSLSGARMAAEAFF
TRBV29-1,TRBJ2-1,TRBD2,.,TGCAGCGTTGAAACCCCGGGACTAGCGGTTTGGGATGAGCAGTTCTTC,CSVETPGLAVWDEQFF
TRBV13,TRBJ2-3,TRBD1,.,TGTGCCAGCAGCACGGGACAGGGGTTCGCAGATACGCAGTATTTT,CASSTGQGFADTQYF
TRBV15,TRBJ1-5,.,.,TGTGCCACCAGCAGGAGTCCCCGGGGGGCTCAGCCCCAGCATTTT,CATSRSPRGAQPQHF
TRBV11-2,TRBJ1-3,.,.,TGTGCCAGCAGCTCGTCCTACACAAAGCTAGCTGGAAACACCATATATTTT,CASSSSYTKLAGNTIYF
TRBV18,TRBJ1-1,TRBD1,.,TGTGCCAGCTCACCACCACAGGGGAAGGACACTGAAGCTTTCTTT,CASSPPQGKDTEAFF
TRBV11-2,TRBJ2-1,.,.,TGTGCCAGCAGCTTAGTCAATGAGCAGTTCTTC,CASSLVNEQFF
TRBV29-1,TRBJ2-7,.,.,TGCAGCGCCGAATGGGGGCCGTCCTACGAGCAGTACTTC,CSAEWGPSYEQYF
TRBV7-3,TRBJ2-2,.,.,TGTGCCAGCAGCTTTACCCGGGACCATCCGGAGCTGTTTTTT,CASSFTRDHPELFF
TRBV29-1,TRBJ1-1,.,.,TGCAGCGTTGCCAGGGATCACACTGAAGCTTTCTTT,CSVARDHTEAFF